These 6 T cell receptor beta chains originate from one sample sequenced in a study of human T cells and chemical hapten exposure. TCRdb re-called the RACE reads through MiXCR, storing one row per CDR3 protein. The sample holds some 90,000 distinct CDR3 sequences, roughly 8.5% seen once. Time point of the sample: healthy volunteer bleed at 2 weeks. The template was total RNA from unfractionated whole blood. The sample taken for sequencing was whole blood. Source of these receptors: a female donor in good health. Some clones in this sample may be carry-over from other donors' samples.

Only a few counts were recorded for this clonotype. The chain joins TRBV28 to TRBJ1-1; D may be TRBD1 (6 bases). The CDR3 is made up of 12 amino acids. Germline V lookup: CDR1 MDHEN, CDR2 SYDVKM. The V end lost 2 bases, the J end lost 11 bases, and 12 bases lay between the germline ends. The CDR3 reads CASSLVQGTAFF. CDR3 sequence (DNA): TGTGCCAGCAGTTTAGTTCAGGGGACGGCTTTCTTT.

The V gene is TRBV2, the J gene TRBJ2-1; 8 nucleotides agree with TRBD2. The trim removed 9 bases at V and 4 bases at J, leaving 8 bases unmatched. Germline V CDR1 and CDR2: SNHLY, FYNNEI. This CDR3 spans 14 amino acids. In DNA form, the CDR3 reads TGTGCCAGGACCGGTTTAGCGGGGTACAATGAGCAGTTCTTC. Amino acid sequence: CARTGLAGYNEQFF.

This clonotype was counted ten times or more. The genes are TRBV28 and TRBJ2-3; 7 positions match TRBD2. The V segment lost 3 bases and the J segment 2 bases; nucleotides outside the gene matches: 11. From germline, CDR1 is MDHEN and CDR2 SYDVKM. The CDR3 loop spans 17 amino acids. The CDR3 coding sequence is TGTGCCAGCAGTTTCGCGACTAGCTCTACTAACACAGATACGCAGTATTTT. It codes for CASSFATSSTNTDTQYF.

This chain joins TRBV10-1 and TRBJ2-3, with a tentative D call TRBD2 (6 bases). Germline values: CDR1 WNHNN, CDR2 SYGVQD (reference sequence). The length of the CDR3 is 15 residues. V shed 3 bases and J shed 3 bases, with 13 bases lying between them. The CDR3 loop reads CASSDSETRTDTQYF. The CDR3 coding sequence is TGCGCCAGCAGTGATTCTGAGACTAGAACAGATACGCAGTATTTT.

This clonotype was seen repeatedly, ten times or more. The rearrangement uses TRBV27 and TRBJ2-1; D ambiguous. Germline CDR1 MNHEY, CDR2 SMNVEV (reference sequence). The length of the CDR3 is 14 residues. V was clipped by 2 bases and J by 2 bases, with 7 bases between them. CDR3 in amino acids: CASSLAGTYNEQFF. As DNA, the CDR3 is TGTGCCAGCAGTTTAGCAGGTACCTACAATGAGCAGTTCTTC.

The rearrangement uses TRBV28 and TRBJ2-3, with a weak D call TRBD2 (6 bases). The CDR3 spans 15 residues. Germline V gene lookup returns CDR1 MDHEN and CDR2 SYDVKM. V was pared by 3 bases and J by 5 bases, with 15 bases between. In DNA, the CDR3 is TGTGCCAGCAGTTTGGGTCTAGCGCTTTTAGATACGCAGTATTTT. This sequence encodes CASSLGLALLDTQYF.